This TCR beta chain was documented in a study of CD8 T cells in Susac syndrome. This clonotype has just one count. Reverse transcription of about 0.45 to 1 ug RNA was performed with random hexamers. TCRdb reprocessed the immunoSEQ multiplex PCR reads via MiXCR and lists one record per CDR3 protein. The sample includes some 150,000 distinct CDR3 sequences, around 94% of them seen just once. The sequence derives from a human donor in good health. Material for sequencing was CD8+ T cells from PBMCs.

CDR3 region: CASSLNLHREGQYF. As DNA, the CDR3 is TGTGCCAGCAGTTTAAATTTACACAGGGAAGGGCAGTATTTT. The V and J genes are TRBV27 and TRBJ2-3; TRBD1 might be the D (6 bases). The V end lost 2 bases, the J end lost 11 bases, and 17 bases lay between the germline ends. Looked up from germline, CDR1 is MNHEY and CDR2 is SMNVEV (reference sequence). The CDR3 spans 14 residues.